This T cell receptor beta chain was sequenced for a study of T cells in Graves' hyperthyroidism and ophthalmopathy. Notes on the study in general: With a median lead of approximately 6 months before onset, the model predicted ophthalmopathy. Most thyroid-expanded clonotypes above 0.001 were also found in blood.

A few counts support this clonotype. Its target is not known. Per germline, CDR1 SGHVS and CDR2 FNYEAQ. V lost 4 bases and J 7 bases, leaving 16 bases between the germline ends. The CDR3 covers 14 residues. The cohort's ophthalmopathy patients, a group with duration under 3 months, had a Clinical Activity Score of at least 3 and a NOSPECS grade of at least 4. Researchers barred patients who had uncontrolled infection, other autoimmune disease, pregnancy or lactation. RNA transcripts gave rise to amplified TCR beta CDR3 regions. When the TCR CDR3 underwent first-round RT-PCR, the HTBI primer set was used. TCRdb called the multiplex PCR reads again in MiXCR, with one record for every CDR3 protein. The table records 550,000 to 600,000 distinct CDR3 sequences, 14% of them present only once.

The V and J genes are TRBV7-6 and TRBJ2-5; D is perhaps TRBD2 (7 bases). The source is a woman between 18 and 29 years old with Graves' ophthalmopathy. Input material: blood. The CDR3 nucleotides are TGTGCCAGCAGCTCGAAGGGGGGGAAAGGGACCCAGTACTTC. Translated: CASSSKGGKGTQYF.